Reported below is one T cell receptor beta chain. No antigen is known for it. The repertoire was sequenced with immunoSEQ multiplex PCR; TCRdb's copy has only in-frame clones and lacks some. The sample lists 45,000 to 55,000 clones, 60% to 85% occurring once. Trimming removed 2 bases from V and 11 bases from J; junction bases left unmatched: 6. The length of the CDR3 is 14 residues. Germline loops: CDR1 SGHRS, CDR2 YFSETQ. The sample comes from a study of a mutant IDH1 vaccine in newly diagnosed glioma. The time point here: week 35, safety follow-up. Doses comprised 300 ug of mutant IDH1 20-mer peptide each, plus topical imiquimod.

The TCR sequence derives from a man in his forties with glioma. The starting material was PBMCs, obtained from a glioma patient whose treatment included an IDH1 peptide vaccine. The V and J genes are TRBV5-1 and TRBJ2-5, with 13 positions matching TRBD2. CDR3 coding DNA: TGCGCCAGCAGCTTTGGACTAGCGGGAGAGGAGCAGTACTTC. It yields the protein CASSFGLAGEEQYF. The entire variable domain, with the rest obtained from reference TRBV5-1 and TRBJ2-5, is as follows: KAGVTQTPRYLIKTRGQQVTLSCSPISGHRSVSWYQQTPGQGLQFLFEYFSETQRNKGNFPGRFSGRQFSNSRSEMNVSTLELGDSALYLCASSFGLAGEEQYFGPGTRLLVL.